The 10 T cell receptor beta chains listed next were all sequenced from one sample in a study of shared clonotypes between healthy human individuals. Repertoires were generated with immunoSEQ multiplex PCR, while TCRdb's copy carries only in-frame clones and drops some. The sample lists some 2.3 million clones, more than 85% occurring once. Sequencing input: naive CD4+ T cells from PBMCs. Subset given: CD45RA+ positively selected. These receptors came from a man aged 18 to 29 in good health. Some clones in this sample may be carry-over from other donors' samples.

J is TRBJ1-1 and V is TRBV19; tentatively, D is TRBD1 (5 bases). The V and J ends lost 1 base and 1 base respectively, with 10 bases between them. Germline V lookup: CDR1 LNHDA, CDR2 SQIVND (reference sequence). CDR3 size: 15 residues. The CDR3 DNA follows: TGTGCCAGTAGTATAGGCACAGGCGGGAACACTGAAGCTTTCTTT. Its translation is CASSIGTGGNTEAFF.

The rearrangement joins TRBV19 to TRBJ2-1, with a possible D match to TRBD1 (5 bases). V was shortened by 6 bases and J by 1 base, with 13 bases between the two germline ends. The CDR3 totals 15 residues. The V gene's germline CDR1 is LNHDA and CDR2 SQIVND (reference sequence). The CDR3 loop is CASSRAFGSYNEQFF. The CDR3, as DNA: TGTGCCAGTAGCAGGGCGTTTGGGTCCTACAATGAGCAGTTCTTC.

J is TRBJ2-1 and V is TRBV6-1; D may correspond to TRBD1 or TRBD2 (5 bases each). Trimming removed 4 bases from V and 7 bases from J, with 14 bases in between. From germline, CDR1 is MNHNS and CDR2 SASEGT. The CDR3 contains 14 residues. The CDR3 DNA is TGTGCCAGCAGTGGTCGGGACCTGGGGAATGAGCAGTTCTTC. Translation: CASSGRDLGNEQFF.

Comment on this clone: Germline is not matched at one junction end, which may reflect a read error. This sequence joins TRBV2 and TRBJ2-5; 14 bases agree with TRBD2. CDR1 SNHLY and CDR2 FYNNEI come from the germline V gene. The CDR3 consists of 16 residues. The CDR3 region has the DNA TGTGCCAGCACCGGGACTAGCGGGAGTTCGGAAGAGGCCCAGTACTTC. Protein product: CASTGTSGSSEEAQYF.

The chain uses TRBV10-3 and TRBJ1-3; D not certain. V lost 2 bases and J 0 bases, leaving 14 bases between the germline ends. Germline values: CDR1 ENHRY, CDR2 SYGVKD. This CDR3 has 17 residues. CDR3 in amino acids: CAISESYGSSSGNTIYF. CDR3 in DNA: TGTGCCATCAGTGAGAGCTACGGCTCGAGCTCTGGAAACACCATATATTTT.

The chain links TRBV18 to TRBJ2-6, with TRBD2 matching 14 bases. Per germline, CDR1 KGHSH and CDR2 LQKENI. The V and J ends lost 3 bases and 1 base, in that order; junction bases with no gene match: 2. The CDR3 is 18 amino acids. The CDR3 bases are TGTGCCAGCTCACCGAGACTAGCGGGAGGGTCTGGGGCCAACGTCCTGACTTTC. Amino acids: CASSPRLAGGSGANVLTF.

The chain links TRBV28 to TRBJ2-7; 10 nucleotides match TRBD1. V lost 5 bases to trimming and J lost 7 bases; unmatched junction nucleotides: 11. The CDR3 is 15 residues long. Per germline, CDR1 MDHEN and CDR2 SYDVKM. The CDR3 nucleotides are TGTGCCAGCAGTCCCTTAGACAGGGGGCTGAAAGAGCAGTACTTC. It is translated as CASSPLDRGLKEQYF.

The rearrangement links TRBV28 to TRBJ2-7, with 9 bases matching TRBD1. The CDR3 runs to 17 residues. The V and J ends lost 7 bases and 3 bases, in that order; junction bases with no gene match: 16. In germline, CDR1 is MDHEN, CDR2 SYDVKM. The DNA for the CDR3 is TGTGCCAGCATCACCTTAGGGGCCTGGACAGGGGTCTACGAGCAGTACTTC. Protein product: CASITLGAWTGVYEQYF.

The rearrangement uses TRBV15 and TRBJ2-7; D perhaps matches TRBD2 (5 bases). V lost 3 bases to trimming and J lost 2 bases, with 11 bases between them. CDR3 size: 14 residues. Germline V gene sequence: CDR1 LNHNV, CDR2 YYDKDF (reference sequence). CDR3 residues: CATSRRAGAYEQYF. For the CDR3, the DNA is TGTGCCACCAGCAGGCGGGCAGGTGCCTACGAGCAGTACTTC. The complete variable domain, with remaining parts taken from reference TRBV15 and TRBJ2-7, reads DAMVIQNPRYQVTQFGKPVTLSCSQTLNHNVMYWYQQKSSQAPKLLFHYYDKDFNNEADTPDNFQSRRPNTSFCFLDIRSPGLGDTAMYLCATSRRAGAYEQYFGPGTRLTVT.

This clone turned up a few times. This sequence joins TRBV9 and TRBJ1-2; possibly TRBD1 for D (6 bases). Germline V CDR1 and CDR2: SGDLS, YYNGEE. Trimming removed 4 bases from V and 4 bases from J, with 20 bases in between. The CDR3 is 16 amino acids. The DNA of the CDR3 is TGTGCCAGCAGCCCCCGAAGGGGCCAGGGGTCCTATGGCTACACCTTC. Residues: CASSPRRGQGSYGYTF.